A single sample gave rise to the 29 T cell receptor beta chains below, sequenced in a study of cytomegalovirus exposure and HLA in healthy donors. This table comes from immunoSEQ multiplex PCR, and its TCRdb copy is limited to in-frame clones, with some not included. The sample lists 100,000 to 150,000 clones; approximately 95% were seen once. Input material: PBMCs. These receptors were collected from a man in his late teens or twenties in good health and CMV-seronegative.

This chain uses TRBV6-5 with TRBJ2-4, with D possibly TRBD1 on 6 matching bases. The CDR3 has 15 amino acids. Germline V gene sequence: CDR1 MNHEY, CDR2 SVGAGI. Trimming left V 3 bases short and J 4 bases short, with 13 bases between. The CDR3 nucleotides read TGTGCCAGCAGTTATACCCCCAGGGGAAAAAACATTCAGTACTTC. As protein: CASSYTPRGKNIQYF.

The CDR3 protein is CASSPSTGWNTEAFF. The CDR3 DNA reads TGTGCCAGCAGTCCCTCGACAGGATGGAACACTGAAGCTTTCTTT. The chain combines TRBV28 with TRBJ1-1; possibly TRBD1 for D (6 bases). V lost 5 bases and J lost 1, with 14 bases in between. The CDR3 is 15 residues long. Germline CDR1 and CDR2: MDHEN and SYDVKM. Filled out from reference TRBV28 and TRBJ1-1, the complete variable domain reads DVKVTQSSRYLVKRTGEKVFLECVQDMDHENMFWYRQDPGLGLRLIYFSYDVKMKEKGDIPEGYSVSREKKERFSLILESASTNQTSMYLCASSPSTGWNTEAFFGQGTRLTVV.

The rearrangement uses TRBV25-1 and TRBJ2-1, with 7 bases identical to TRBD1. Trimming cost V 8 bases and J 11 bases; bases outside gene matches: 3. The CDR3 is 10 amino acids. Germline lookup yields CDR1 MGHDK and CDR2 SYGVNS. CDR3 protein: CASLGQKQFF. The CDR3, as DNA: TGTGCCAGCTTGGGACAGAAGCAGTTCTTC.

This chain joins TRBV7-8 and TRBJ2-5; 8 nucleotides match TRBD2. V shed 8 bases and J 4 bases; nucleotides not matched to a gene: 9. The CDR3 is made up of 14 amino acids. Looked up from germline, CDR1 is SGHVS and CDR2 is FQNEAQ. In DNA form, the CDR3 reads TGTGCCAGCGGCATCGGGGGGGTGGGAGAGACCCAGTACTTC. Amino acids: CASGIGGVGETQYF.

The chain recombines TRBV5-4 with TRBJ2-7; weak D call: TRBD2 (6 bases). The CDR3 is 16 residues long. Deletions cut 2 bases from V and 3 bases from J, with 18 bases between. CDR1 SGHNT and CDR2 YYREEE come from the germline V gene (reference sequence). Here the CDR3 reads CASSFGPRDLSYEQYF. For the CDR3, the DNA is TGTGCCAGCAGCTTCGGTCCGCGGGACCTCAGCTACGAGCAGTACTTC.

V usage is TRBV28 and J usage is TRBJ2-5; TRBD1 aligns across 11 bases. This CDR3 comprises 18 residues. Germline trimming cut 2 bases from V and 2 bases from J; bases unmatched to any gene: 10. Germline V gene data show CDR1 as MDHEN and CDR2 as SYDVKM. The CDR3 bases are TGTGCCAGCAGTTTAAACCTCGGGACAGGGGGATTTCAAGAGACCCAGTACTTC. Protein product: CASSLNLGTGGFQETQYF.

The chain uses TRBV5-1 and TRBJ2-2, with D perhaps matching TRBD1 (6 bases). Germline CDR1 reads SGHRS; CDR2 reads YFSETQ. The CDR3 totals 16 residues. V was shortened by 0 bases and J by 0 bases, with 9 bases between the two germline ends. In DNA form, the CDR3 reads TGCGCCAGCAGCTTGGAAACAGGGCCGAACACCGGGGAGCTGTTTTTT. Translation gives CASSLETGPNTGELFF. The full variable domain, with the rest looked up from reference TRBV5-1 and TRBJ2-2, is KAGVTQTPRYLIKTRGQQVTLSCSPISGHRSVSWYQQTPGQGLQFLFEYFSETQRNKGNFPGRFSGRQFSNSRSEMNVSTLELGDSALYLCASSLETGPNTGELFFGEGSRLTVL.

J is TRBJ1-2 and V is TRBV5-4; D is unresolved. V was trimmed by 3 bases and J by 3 bases, leaving 9 bases between them. Germline assignment: CDR1 SGHNT and CDR2 YYREEE (reference sequence). The CDR3 runs 13 residues. The DNA for the CDR3 is TGTGCCAGCAGCTCCCGGGAGCACTATGGCTACACCTTC. The encoded protein is CASSSREHYGYTF.

The rearrangement uses TRBV2 and TRBJ2-1; 13 bases are shared with TRBD2. V was clipped by 0 bases and J by 10 bases; unmatched bases: 6. CDR1 and CDR2 from the germline V gene are SNHLY and FYNNEI. The CDR3 has 16 residues. The CDR3 region has the DNA TGTGCCAGCAGTGAAGCCACTAGCGGGAGGGCCCTGGAGCAGTTCTTC. Amino acids: CASSEATSGRALEQFF.

J is TRBJ2-3 and V is TRBV4-2, with 8 positions matching TRBD2. In germline, CDR1 is LGHNA, CDR2 YNFKEQ. The V segment lost 0 bases and the J segment 6 bases; nucleotides outside the gene matches: 5. This CDR3 has 15 amino acids. The CDR3 sequence: CASSQEGTSADTQYF. CDR3 nucleotides: TGTGCCAGCAGCCAAGAAGGGACTAGTGCGGATACGCAGTATTTT.

In its sample, this clone was seen once. V usage is TRBV7-2 and J usage is TRBJ1-1, with TRBD1 as a possible D gene (6 bases). The germline V and J ends were trimmed by 3 bases and 6 bases, with 20 bases remaining between them. Germline V CDR1 and CDR2: SGHTA, FQGNSA. This CDR3 is built from 16 residues. The CDR3: CASSLIPDSLMAEAFF. CDR3 sequence (DNA): TGTGCCAGCAGCTTGATACCGGACAGCCTTATGGCTGAAGCTTTCTTT. Full variable domain (remainder filled in from reference TRBV7-2 and TRBJ1-1): GAGVSQSPSNKVTEKGKDVELRCDPISGHTALYWYRQSLGQGLEFLIYFQGNSAPDKSGLPSDRFSAERTGGSVSTLTIQRTQQEDSAVYLCASSLIPDSLMAEAFFGQGTRLTVV.

The gene calls are TRBV27 and TRBJ2-7; D is possibly TRBD1 (6 bases). Germline V CDR1 and CDR2: MNHEY, SMNVEV (reference sequence). The V and J ends lost 6 bases and 0 bases respectively, with 9 bases between them. This CDR3 spans 13 amino acids. The CDR3 DNA reads TGTGCCAGCAGCGTGGACAGCTCCTACGAGCAGTACTTC. It yields the protein CASSVDSSYEQYF.

Note on this clone: Mismatch with germline at one junction end may stem from a read error. J is TRBJ1-1 and V is TRBV7-8; 7 bases are a match to TRBD1. Germline V gene data show CDR1 as SGHVS and CDR2 as FQNEAQ. The CDR3 runs to 14 residues. CDR3 coding DNA: TGTGCCAGCAGGTTAGCAGGGGGAATCACTGAAGCTTTCTTT. Translated: CASRLAGGITEAFF.

This chain links TRBV6-5 with TRBJ2-7, with unresolved D. Between the trimmed V and J ends, which lost 2 bases and 3 bases, there was a span of 5 bases. The germline CDR1 and CDR2 sequences are MNHEY and SVGAGI. The CDR3 loop spans 12 amino acids. The CDR3, as DNA: TGTGCCAGCAGTTACCCCAGCTACGAGCAGTACTTC. Translation: CASSYPSYEQYF.

This clone appeared once. V usage is TRBV30 and J usage is TRBJ2-7; D possibly corresponds to TRBD2 (6 bases). V was pared by 0 bases and J by 2 bases, with 14 bases between. CDR3 length: 15 amino acids. Per germline, CDR1 GTSNPN and CDR2 SVGIG (reference sequence). This CDR3 is CAWSVVADYAYEQYF. The CDR3, as DNA: TGTGCCTGGAGTGTTGTAGCGGACTATGCCTACGAGCAGTACTTC.

J is TRBJ1-1 and V is TRBV6-1; D may be TRBD1 (6 bases). The CDR3 is 15 residues long. CDR1 and CDR2 from the germline V gene are MNHNS and SASEGT. The germline V and J ends were trimmed by 0 bases and 0 bases, with 8 bases remaining between them. The CDR3: CASSEAQGVNTEAFF. The CDR3 DNA sequence: TGTGCCAGCAGTGAAGCACAGGGCGTGAACACTGAAGCTTTCTTT.

The V and J genes are TRBV6-5 and TRBJ2-1; the match to TRBD2 covers 8 bases. The CDR3 loop spans 15 amino acids. The germline V gene encodes CDR1 MNHEY and CDR2 SVGAGI. The J segment lost 6 bases and the V segment lost 7 bases, leaving 11 bases of the junction unmatched. Written as DNA, the CDR3 is TGTGCCAGCATTCCGCTCGCGGGGGGATCCAATGAGCAGTTCTTC. Its translation is CASIPLAGGSNEQFF.

This chain joins TRBV6-1 and TRBJ1-1; D may be TRBD1 (5 bases). With 6 bases removed from V and 1 base from J, the gap between germline ends came to 9 bases. In germline, CDR1 is MNHNS, CDR2 SASEGT. The CDR3 is 13 residues long. CDR3: CASRAGPNTEAFF. In DNA, the CDR3 is TGTGCCAGCAGGGCAGGGCCGAACACTGAAGCTTTCTTT.

The chain employs TRBV30 and TRBJ1-4; TRBD1 aligns across 8 bases. The CDR3 spans 13 residues. With V trimmed by 7 bases and J by 3 bases, 4 bases remained unmatched. The germline V gene has CDR1 GTSNPN and CDR2 SVGIG (reference sequence). For the CDR3, the DNA is TGTGCCTTAACAGGGGGGGCTAATGAAAAACTGTTTTTT. Translation: CALTGGANEKLFF.

The chain recombines TRBV5-1 with TRBJ2-7, with TRBD1 matching 7 bases. CDR3 length: 17 amino acids. Germline CDR1 is SGHRS and CDR2 is YFSETQ. Trimming cost V 1 base and J 2 bases; bases outside gene matches: 12. Here the CDR3 reads CASSLYSWTQGAYEQYF. CDR3 coding DNA: TGCGCCAGCAGCTTGTATAGTTGGACCCAGGGGGCCTACGAGCAGTACTTC.

Worth noting for this clone: Other DNA sequences in this specimen translate into the identical CDR3. The chain carries TRBV20-1 and TRBJ1-1; possible D gene TRBD1, 5 bases. There are 11 residues in the CDR3. Trimming took off 6 bases at V and 5 bases at J, with 10 bases between the two ends. Germline CDR1 and CDR2: DFQATT and SNEGSKA (reference sequence). The CDR3 sequence: CSAREGTEAFF. CDR3 bases: TGCAGTGCCCGGGAGGGGACTGAAGCTTTCTTT.

The chain combines TRBV7-2 with TRBJ1-2; perhaps TRBD1 as D (5 bases). This CDR3 is built from 15 residues. CDR1 and CDR2 from the germline V gene are SGHTA and FQGNSA. The germline V and J ends were trimmed by 4 bases and 4 bases, with 16 bases remaining between them. CDR3 amino acids: CASSWGRERGYGYTF. The CDR3 nucleotides read TGTGCCAGCAGCTGGGGGAGGGAACGGGGCTATGGCTACACCTTC.

This chain joins TRBV6-6 and TRBJ2-7; D gene ambiguous. The germline gives CDR1 MNHNY, CDR2 SVGAGI (reference sequence). V was pared by 8 bases and J by 0 bases, with 14 bases between. The CDR3 spans 14 residues. The CDR3 nucleotides are TGTGCCAGCCTCCGAAAAGAGAGCTCCTACGAGCAGTACTTC. Protein: CASLRKESSYEQYF.

The chain uses TRBV7-3 and TRBJ2-3, with D perhaps TRBD1 (7 bases). With 5 bases removed from V and 0 bases from J, the gap between germline ends came to 12 bases. CDR3 length: 15 residues. Germline V CDR1 and CDR2: SGHTA, FQGTGA. The CDR3: CASSPGGTSTDTQYF. The DNA for the CDR3 is TGTGCCAGCAGCCCAGGGGGGACTAGCACAGATACGCAGTATTTT.

This clone appeared once. V and J are TRBV4-1 and TRBJ2-7; 7 positions match TRBD1. Trimming at V came to 6 bases and at J to 6 bases, leaving 8 bases not matched to a gene. CDR3 size: 13 residues. CDR1 is MGHRA and CDR2 is YSYEKL in the germline V gene. The CDR3 sequence is CASRGDSTGEQYF. CDR3 nucleotides: TGCGCCAGCAGAGGGGACAGCACGGGCGAGCAGTACTTC.

A note on this clone: Germline and junction disagree at one end, which may indicate a read error. The chain combines TRBV19 with TRBJ1-2; 7 bases are a match to TRBD1. Germline values: CDR1 LNHDA, CDR2 SQIVND (reference sequence). The length of the CDR3 is 13 residues. The CDR3 bases are TGTGCCAGTAGTACCATAGGGTTGACAGGGACGGACTTC. Amino acid sequence: CASSTIGLTGTDF.

The J gene is TRBJ2-6, the V gene TRBV11-3; weak D call: TRBD2 (6 bases). Germline lookup yields CDR1 SGHNT and CDR2 YENEEA. With 4 bases removed from V and 2 bases from J, the gap between germline ends came to 18 bases. The CDR3 covers 18 residues. The CDR3, as DNA: TGTGCCAGCAGCTCCCGAAGGAGGGAGGAGCCTGGGGCCAACGTCCTGACTTTC. Translated, it gives CASSSRRREEPGANVLTF.

The CDR3 coding sequence is TGTGCCAGCAGCCCGACTAGCGGGAGGGCCGGAAATGAGCAGTTCTTC. Residues: CASSPTSGRAGNEQFF. The chain combines TRBV7-2 with TRBJ2-1; 14 bases are shared with TRBD2. J gave up 7 bases and V 5 bases, and 7 bases lay outside the gene matches. Germline V gene sequence: CDR1 SGHTA, CDR2 FQGNSA. This CDR3 has 16 amino acids. Based on the CDR3 plus reference TRBV7-2 and TRBJ2-1, the full variable domain is GAGVSQSPSNKVTEKGKDVELRCDPISGHTALYWYRQSLGQGLEFLIYFQGNSAPDKSGLPSDRFSAERTGGSVSTLTIQRTQQEDSAVYLCASSPTSGRAGNEQFFGPGTRLTVL.

This clone was recorded only once. J is TRBJ2-3 and V is TRBV7-6; TRBD2 might be the D (6 bases). V lost 5 bases, J lost 2 bases, and 29 bases lay in between. Germline CDR1 SGHVS, CDR2 FNYEAQ. The CDR3 runs to 20 residues. CDR3 DNA sequence: TGTGCCAGCAGCCTCCTCCGCTTGGCTATTGAGGGGAGGACCACAGATACGCAGTATTTT. Translation: CASSLLRLAIEGRTTDTQYF. The variable domain in full, with the rest retrieved from reference TRBV7-6 and TRBJ2-3, is GAGVSQSPRYKVTKRGQDVALRCDPISGHVSLYWYRQALGQGPEFLTYFNYEAQQDKSGLPNDRFSAERPEGSISTLTIQRTEQRDSAMYRCASSLLRLAIEGRTTDTQYFGPGTRLTVL.